These T cell receptor beta chains were read from a single sample in a study of blood T cell repertoires in COVID-19. Measured with immunoSEQ multiplex PCR; TCRdb has only the in-frame clones, and not every one. This table holds tens of thousands of clones, about 91% found once. Source material: peripheral blood. The receptors shown here come from a middle-aged man with COVID-19, enrolled during active disease. Each CDR3 is given with its conserved first and last residue. Each record gives: D gene, V gene, clone size, J gene, CDR3 protein, CDR3 DNA. D genes are given only for firm matches. Clone size is given for some rows only: seen once, a few or many times, or a class if the clone is expanded.

D: NA; V: TRBV25-1; size: NA; J: TRBJ1-1; CDR3: CASSVAFGRNTEAFF; DNA: TGTGCCAGCAGTGTCGCATTCGGTCGGAACACTGAAGCTTTCTTT
D: TRBD1; V: TRBV6-5; size: NA; J: TRBJ1-3; CDR3: CASDQGASGNTIYF; DNA: TGTGCCAGCGACCAGGGGGCTTCTGGAAACACCATATATTTT
D: NA; V: TRBV11-3; size: NA; J: TRBJ2-1; CDR3: CASSYSTRQFF; DNA: TGTGCCAGCAGCTACTCCACTAGGCAGTTCTTC
D: TRBD1; V: TRBV27; size: NA; J: TRBJ2-7; CDR3: CASSHRGAYEQYF; DNA: TGTGCCAGCAGCCACAGGGGAGCCTACGAGCAGTACTTC
D: NA; V: TRBV30; size: NA; J: TRBJ1-6; CDR3: CAWSPPGASPLHF; DNA: TGTGCCTGGAGTCCACCAGGGGCTTCACCCCTCCACTTT
D: NA; V: TRBV5-3; size: NA; J: TRBJ1-6; CDR3: CARSYLEREGCRSSYNSPLHF; DNA: TGTGCCAGAAGCTACCTGGAGCGGGAGGGTTGCCGCAGCTCCTATAATTCACCCCTCCACTTT
D: NA; V: TRBV3-1/TRBV3-2; size: NA; J: TRBJ2-1; CDR3: CASSQARPGFSSYNEQFF; DNA: TGTGCCAGCAGCCAAGCAAGACCGGGTTTTAGCTCCTACAATGAGCAGTTCTTC
D: NA; V: TRBV7-9; size: NA; J: TRBJ2-5; CDR3: CASRAWERETQYF; DNA: TGTGCCAGCCGGGCCTGGGAGCGGGAGACCCAGTACTTC
D: NA; V: TRBV6-1; size: NA; J: TRBJ1-5; CDR3: CASSDRQIIQPQHF; DNA: TGTGCCAGCAGTGACCGCCAGATCATCCAGCCCCAGCATTTT
D: TRBD2; V: TRBV2; size: NA; J: TRBJ2-3; CDR3: CASSALAGEYF; DNA: TGTGCCAGCAGTGCGCTAGCGGGGGAGTATTTT
D: NA; V: TRBV9; size: medium-sized; J: TRBJ1-3; CDR3: CASSQKGGSGNTIYF; DNA: TGTGCCAGCAGCCAGAAAGGGGGATCCGGGAACACCATATATTTT
D: NA; V: TRBV9; size: once; J: TRBJ2-7; CDR3: CASSAGSLYEQYF; DNA: TGTGCCAGCAGCGCGGGATCCCTCTACGAGCAGTACTTC
D: NA; V: TRBV28; size: NA; J: TRBJ1-2; CDR3: CASSTTGTSRGYTF; DNA: TGTGCCAGCAGTACAACCGGGACATCCAGAGGCTACACCTTC
D: TRBD1; V: TRBV9; size: NA; J: TRBJ2-7; CDR3: CASSADRGYEQYF; DNA: TGTGCCAGCAGCGCGGACAGGGGTTACGAGCAGTACTTC
D: TRBD1; V: TRBV28; size: NA; J: TRBJ1-5; CDR3: CASGTGNQPQHF; DNA: TGTGCCAGCGGGACAGGCAATCAGCCCCAGCATTTT
D: TRBD1; V: TRBV18; size: NA; J: TRBJ1-2; CDR3: CASSPRRGRVYGYTF; DNA: TGTGCCAGCTCACCACGCAGGGGGCGCGTCTATGGCTACACCTTC
D: TRBD1; V: TRBV9; size: many; J: TRBJ1-3; CDR3: CASSVGTGGYPGNTIYF; DNA: TGTGCCAGCAGCGTAGGGACAGGGGGCTACCCTGGAAACACCATATATTTT
D: TRBD1; V: TRBV30; size: NA; J: TRBJ1-5; CDR3: CASRQGNQPQHF; DNA: TGTGCCTCTAGACAGGGGAATCAGCCCCAGCATTTT
D: NA; V: TRBV2; size: NA; J: TRBJ2-7; CDR3: CASSEASLVYEQYF; DNA: TGTGCCAGCAGTGAAGCGAGCCTGGTCTACGAGCAGTACTTC
D: TRBD2; V: TRBV29-1; size: NA; J: TRBJ2-2; CDR3: CSVGGRTGELFF; DNA: TGCAGCGTGGGAGGGCGCACCGGGGAGCTGTTTTTT
D: NA; V: TRBV29-1; size: NA; J: TRBJ1-3; CDR3: CSVEDRQSPGNTIYF; DNA: TGCAGCGTGGAAGACCGACAGTCACCAGGAAACACCATATATTTT
D: NA; V: TRBV5-1; size: NA; J: TRBJ1-1; CDR3: CASSLAEWLNTEAFF; DNA: TGCGCCAGCAGCTTGGCCGAATGGCTGAACACTGAAGCTTTCTTT
D: NA; V: TRBV7-9; size: NA; J: TRBJ1-6; CDR3: CASSSGLAGGNSPLHF; DNA: TGTGCCAGCAGCTCCGGGCTCGCGGGGGGTAATTCACCCCTCCACTTT
D: NA; V: TRBV30; size: few; J: TRBJ2-6; CDR3: CAWSRRMELLSGANVLTF; DNA: TGTGCCTGGAGTCGAAGAATGGAGTTACTGTCTGGGGCCAACGTCCTGACTTTC
D: TRBD1; V: TRBV11-2; size: NA; J: TRBJ1-5; CDR3: CASSLATGPNQPQHF; DNA: TGTGCCAGCAGCTTAGCGACAGGGCCTAATCAGCCCCAGCATTTT
D: NA; V: TRBV28; size: NA; J: TRBJ2-3; CDR3: CASSPSSDTQYF; DNA: TGTGCCAGCAGTCCGTCGTCAGATACGCAGTATTTT
D: NA; V: TRBV30; size: once; J: TRBJ2-5; CDR3: CAWIVGEIEETQYF; DNA: TGTGCCTGGATTGTCGGGGAAATTGAAGAGACCCAGTACTTC
D: NA; V: TRBV5-1; size: NA; J: TRBJ2-7; CDR3: CASSLSVSAEQYF; DNA: TGCGCCAGCAGCTTGTCCGTCTCAGCGGAGCAGTACTTC
D: NA; V: TRBV19; size: once; J: TRBJ1-2; CDR3: CASSIEASRSYTF; DNA: TGTGCCAGTAGTATAGAGGCCTCCAGAAGCTACACCTTC
D: NA; V: TRBV2; size: NA; J: TRBJ1-1; CDR3: CASRLGESEAFF; DNA: TGTGCCAGCAGACTGGGAGAGTCTGAAGCTTTCTTT
D: TRBD2; V: TRBV18; size: few; J: TRBJ2-1; CDR3: CASSPDPSGRINEQFF; DNA: TGTGCCAGCTCACCTGACCCTAGCGGGAGAATCAATGAGCAGTTCTTC
D: NA; V: TRBV29-1; size: NA; J: TRBJ1-1; CDR3: CSALGQLNTEAFF; DNA: TGCAGCGCCCTAGGACAGTTGAACACTGAAGCTTTCTTT
D: NA; V: TRBV4-2; size: NA; J: TRBJ2-5; CDR3: CASSPEETQYF; DNA: TGTGCCAGCAGCCCCGAAGAGACCCAGTACTTC
D: NA; V: TRBV5-4; size: NA; J: TRBJ1-4; CDR3: CASSLGGAGATNEKLFF; DNA: TGTGCCAGCAGCTTGGGCGGGGCGGGGGCAACTAATGAAAAACTGTTTTTT
D: TRBD2; V: TRBV30; size: NA; J: TRBJ2-3; CDR3: CAWTTLAGISDTQYF; DNA: TGTGCCTGGACCACCCTAGCGGGGATCTCAGATACGCAGTATTTT
D: TRBD2; V: TRBV7-9; size: NA; J: TRBJ2-2; CDR3: CASSTGTSVTGELFF; DNA: TGTGCCAGCAGCACCGGGACTAGCGTTACCGGGGAGCTGTTTTTT
D: NA; V: TRBV7-9; size: NA; J: TRBJ2-5; CDR3: CASSLDTAQETQYF; DNA: TGTGCCAGCAGCTTAGATACAGCCCAAGAGACCCAGTACTTC
D: NA; V: TRBV7-9; size: NA; J: TRBJ2-5; CDR3: CASSLVGSETQYF; DNA: TGTGCCAGCAGCTTAGTCGGGTCGGAGACCCAGTACTTC
D: NA; V: TRBV7-3; size: once; J: TRBJ2-1; CDR3: CASSLTAGAMNEQFF; DNA: TGTGCCAGCAGCTTAACCGCTGGGGCTATGAATGAGCAGTTCTTC
D: NA; V: TRBV10-3; size: NA; J: TRBJ1-1; CDR3: CAISSQGWNTEAFF; DNA: TGTGCCATCAGCTCCCAGGGTTGGAACACTGAAGCTTTCTTT
D: TRBD2; V: TRBV6-6; size: NA; J: TRBJ2-7; CDR3: CASSYGGTSGFYEQYF; DNA: TGTGCCAGCAGTTACGGAGGGACTAGCGGGTTCTACGAGCAGTACTTC